A single sample gave rise to the 24 T cell receptor beta chains below, sequenced in a study of blood T cell repertoires in COVID-19. Sequencing used immunoSEQ multiplex PCR; TCRdb keeps in-frame clones, though not all of them. The sample shows about 190,000 clones, about 87% of them seen only once. Source material: peripheral blood. The origin of the receptors is a woman aged 70-85 years with COVID-19, enrolled during active disease.

This chain links TRBV24-1 with TRBJ1-1; D is unresolved. In germline, CDR1 is KGHDR, CDR2 SFDVKD. The CDR3 length is 14 residues. Trimming removed 2 bases at V and 11 bases at J, with 17 bases between. The CDR3 coding sequence is TGTGCCACCAGTGATTCACGAGATACTATGGATGCTTTCTTT. Encoded protein: CATSDSRDTMDAFF.

This clone came up once. The V call is TRBV19, the J call TRBJ2-7; 13 bases are a match to TRBD2. Per the germline V gene, CDR1 is LNHDA and CDR2 is SQIVND (reference sequence). J gave up 0 bases and V 4 bases, and 6 bases lay outside the gene matches. There are 17 residues in the CDR3. The CDR3 DNA is TGTGCCAGTAGTAGCGGACTAGCGGGAGAAGTCTCCTACGAGCAGTACTTC. Its translation is CASSSGLAGEVSYEQYF.

The genes are TRBV9 and TRBJ2-1; D might be TRBD2 (7 bases). CDR1 and CDR2 (germline): SGDLS, YYNGEE. V gave up 4 bases and J gave up 5 bases, with 19 bases separating them. The CDR3 is 16 amino acids. Here the CDR3 DNA reads TGTGCCAGCAGCCGGAGGGGGAGGGAGTCCAACAATGAGCAGTTCTTC. Translating gives CASSRRGRESNNEQFF.

The chain recombines TRBV9 with TRBJ2-1, with 7 nucleotides matching TRBD2. V dropped 4 bases and J dropped 14; count of bases not matched to a gene: 21. CDR1 is SGDLS, CDR2 YYNGEE, per germline. This CDR3 contains 16 residues. CDR3 sequence (DNA): TGTGCCAGCAGCCCCCGTCCCAGCGGGACCTCTTCGGGAAAGTTCTTC. It yields the protein CASSPRPSGTSSGKFF.

The V gene is TRBV7-9, the J gene TRBJ2-6; TRBD1 matches 8 bases. Germline assignment: CDR1 SEHNR and CDR2 FQNEAQ (reference sequence). The CDR3 sequence is 16 residues long. Germline trimming cut 4 bases from V and 0 bases from J; bases unmatched to any gene: 2. CDR3 sequence reads: CASSSQGVSGANVLTF. DNA of the CDR3: TGTGCCAGCAGCTCACAGGGGGTCTCTGGGGCCAACGTCCTGACTTTC. Using reference TRBV7-9 and TRBJ2-6 for the parts outside the CDR3, the full variable domain is DTGVSQNPRHKITKRGQNVTFRCDPISEHNRLYWYRQTLGQGPEFLTYFQNEAQLEKSRLLSDRFSAERPKGSFSTLEIQRTEQGDSAMYLCASSSQGVSGANVLTFGAGSRLTVL.

The CDR3 spells CASSSVPTLQGAGELFF. CDR3 nucleotide sequence: TGTGCCAGCAGCTCCGTACCCACACTACAGGGGGCCGGGGAGCTGTTTTTT. This chain uses TRBV7-3 with TRBJ2-2, with 8 positions matching TRBD1. V shed 4 bases and J 6 bases; nucleotides not matched to a gene: 13. The CDR3 contains 17 residues. From germline, CDR1 is SGHTA and CDR2 FQGTGA.

V gene TRBV11-2 combines with J gene TRBJ1-2; D may be TRBD1 (6 bases). The length of the CDR3 is 13 residues. V lost 5 bases and J lost 7, with 14 bases in between. Germline loops: CDR1 SGHAT, CDR2 FQNNGV. This CDR3 is CASSPTYRVGYTF. CDR3 nucleotides: TGTGCCAGCAGCCCCACCTACAGGGTTGGCTACACCTTC. The full variable domain, completed using reference TRBV11-2 and TRBJ1-2, is EAGVAQSPRYKIIEKRQSVAFWCNPISGHATLYWYQQILGQGPKLLIQFQNNGVVDDSQLPKDRFSAERLKGVDSTLKIQPAKLEDSAVYLCASSPTYRVGYTFGSGTRLTVV.

The J gene is TRBJ2-2, the V gene TRBV28; TRBD1 agrees at 12 bases. The CDR3 runs 17 residues. V lost 6 bases and J lost 10; bases outside the gene matches: 15. Germline-derived CDR1 and CDR2 are MDHEN and SYDVKM. The CDR3 DNA follows: TGTGCCAGCAGCTTACTCATCGGGACAGGGGGCCGGGAGGAGCTGTTTTTT. Its translation: CASSLLIGTGGREELFF.

This clone was seen a single time. The chain employs TRBV28 and TRBJ2-4; D might be TRBD1 (6 bases). The CDR3 length is 16 residues. Per germline, CDR1 MDHEN and CDR2 SYDVKM. V lost 0 bases and J lost 1, with 10 bases in between. CDR3 nucleotide sequence: TGTGCCAGCAGTTTATGGGCAGGGGCGGCCAAAAACATTCAGTACTTC. It codes for CASSLWAGAAKNIQYF.

Of note for this clone: One end of the junction is discordant with germline, which a read error may explain. The chain is built from TRBV4-3 and TRBJ2-1, with 7 nucleotides matching TRBD2. CDR1 and CDR2 from the germline V gene are LGHNA and YSLEER. The CDR3 sequence is 16 residues long. CDR3 coding DNA: TGCGTCAGCAGCCAAGACGCGGGGGTCCCCTACAATGAGCAGTTCTTC. This gives the protein CVSSQDAGVPYNEQFF.

The rearrangement links TRBV9 to TRBJ1-6; 8 bases agree with TRBD1. Looked up from germline, CDR1 is SGDLS and CDR2 is YYNGEE. The CDR3 contains 14 residues. J gave up 7 bases and V 3 bases, and 3 bases lay outside the gene matches. The CDR3 here is CASSATGVNSPLHF. The CDR3 DNA follows: TGTGCCAGCAGCGCGACAGGGGTGAATTCACCCCTCCACTTT.

In regard to this clone: Sequence at one end of the junction differs from germline and may be a read error. This chain connects TRBV30 to TRBJ1-2, with D perhaps TRBD1 (6 bases). CDR1 GTSNPN and CDR2 SVGIG come from the germline V gene (reference sequence). The CDR3 loop spans 13 amino acids. CDR3: CAWSLGGRYRYTF. The CDR3 nucleotides are TGTGCCTGGAGTCTCGGGGGGCGCTATCGCTACACCTTC.

The chain joins TRBV2 to TRBJ2-2; D is perhaps TRBD1 (6 bases). Germline CDR1 reads SNHLY; CDR2 reads FYNNEI. The CDR3 has 14 amino acids. V shed 5 bases and J shed 4 bases, with 11 bases lying between them. CDR3 in amino acids: CASSSRQATGELFF. The CDR3 coding sequence is TGTGCCAGCAGTTCACGACAGGCCACCGGGGAGCTGTTTTTT.

This chain links TRBV6-6 with TRBJ1-2; D remains ambiguous. V was cut by 6 bases and J by 4 bases, with 15 bases left in between. This CDR3 spans 14 amino acids. Germline CDR1 and CDR2: MNHNY and SVGAGI (reference sequence). The CDR3 region is CASSHPELFYGYTF. CDR3 sequence (DNA): TGTGCCAGCAGCCACCCGGAGTTATTCTATGGCTACACCTTC.

This sequence joins TRBV27 and TRBJ2-7; TRBD2 agrees at 11 bases. V was clipped by 5 bases and J by 1 base; unmatched bases: 1. Germline V gene lookup returns CDR1 MNHEY and CDR2 SMNVEV (reference sequence). The CDR3 loop spans 14 amino acids. CDR3 amino acids: CASSPSGRSYEQYF. The CDR3 DNA reads as TGTGCCAGCAGTCCTAGCGGGAGGTCCTACGAGCAGTACTTC.

The chain joins TRBV18 to TRBJ2-3; D is possibly TRBD2 (5 bases). Germline V gene lookup returns CDR1 KGHSH and CDR2 LQKENI. The CDR3 consists of 15 residues. V lost 2 bases, J lost 2 bases, and 11 bases lay in between. The CDR3 nucleotides are TGTGCCAGCTCACCATCGGAGGATACCACAGATACGCAGTATTTT. Protein sequence: CASSPSEDTTDTQYF. The full variable domain, in which reference TRBV18 and TRBJ2-3 provide the parts outside the CDR3, is NAGVMQNPRHLVRRRGQEARLRCSPMKGHSHVYWYRQLPEEGLKFMVYLQKENIIDESGMPKERFSAEFPKEGPSILRIQQVVRGDSAAYFCASSPSEDTTDTQYFGPGTRLTVL.

The CDR3 sequence is CASSLGRVDEQFF. As DNA, the CDR3 is TGTGCCAGCAGCTTGGGCAGGGTTGATGAGCAGTTCTTC. The chain links TRBV7-8 to TRBJ2-1, with a tentative D call TRBD1 (5 bases). The CDR3 is 13 residues long. Germline V CDR1 and CDR2: SGHVS, FQNEAQ. Between the trimmed V and J ends, which lost 3 bases and 8 bases, there was a span of 11 bases.

This rearrangement joins TRBV19 to TRBJ2-7; perhaps TRBD1 as D (6 bases). V was pared by 3 bases and J by 2 bases, with 14 bases between. The CDR3 has 15 residues. The germline V gene has CDR1 LNHDA and CDR2 SQIVND (reference sequence). CDR3 nucleotide sequence: TGTGCCAGTAGTATCTTACAGGGATCCACCTACGAGCAGTACTTC. Translated, it gives CASSILQGSTYEQYF.

The rearrangement joins TRBV5-1 to TRBJ2-1; tentatively, D is TRBD1 (6 bases). The CDR3 has 14 amino acids. V dropped 2 bases and J dropped 10 bases, with 16 bases sitting between them. From germline, CDR1 is SGHRS and CDR2 YFSETQ. This CDR3 is CASSFEPGTNEQFF. The CDR3 nucleotides are TGCGCCAGCAGCTTCGAACCCGGGACAAACGAGCAGTTCTTC.

This chain connects TRBV10-3 to TRBJ2-2; 10 positions agree with TRBD1. Losses at the gene ends were 7 bases for V and 6 bases for J; bases not matched to a gene: 8. From germline, CDR1 is ENHRY and CDR2 SYGVKD. This CDR3 region has 15 residues. The CDR3 here is CAINPGQGSSGELFF. DNA of the CDR3: TGTGCCATCAATCCGGGACAGGGGAGCTCCGGGGAGCTGTTTTTT.

The genes are TRBV10-3 and TRBJ2-5; D remains ambiguous. CDR1 is ENHRY and CDR2 is SYGVKD in the germline V gene. This CDR3 is built from 12 residues. Trimming pared 8 bases from V and 3 bases from J, leaving 10 bases between. The CDR3 sequence is CAIAHREETQYF. The CDR3, as DNA: TGTGCCATCGCCCATCGGGAAGAGACCCAGTACTTC.

The gene calls are TRBV15 and TRBJ2-5; 8 bases are shared with TRBD2. Trimming took 0 bases from V and 2 from J; bases not matched to a gene: 5. Germline V lookup: CDR1 LNHNV, CDR2 YYDKDF (reference sequence). The CDR3 runs to 16 residues. The CDR3 DNA reads as TGTGCCACCAGCAGAGATGGGTCTAGCGGGCAAGAGACCCAGTACTTC. Protein product: CATSRDGSSGQETQYF. The entire variable domain, with the rest obtained from reference TRBV15 and TRBJ2-5, is as follows: DAMVIQNPRYQVTQFGKPVTLSCSQTLNHNVMYWYQQKSSQAPKLLFHYYDKDFNNEADTPDNFQSRRPNTSFCFLDIRSPGLGDTAMYLCATSRDGSSGQETQYFGPGTRLLVL.

The V gene is TRBV10-3, the J gene TRBJ1-1; 10 bases align to TRBD1. CDR1 ENHRY and CDR2 SYGVKD come from the germline V gene. Trimming at V came to 4 bases and at J to 6 bases, leaving 8 bases not matched to a gene. The CDR3 has 15 amino acids. DNA of the CDR3: TGTGCCATCAGTGGGGAGACAGGGGGCAGGGCTGAAGCTTTCTTT. Residues: CAISGETGGRAEAFF.

This clone was counted only a few times. This chain connects TRBV15 to TRBJ2-7; D might be TRBD1 (6 bases). Germline V gene sequence: CDR1 LNHNV, CDR2 YYDKDF (reference sequence). The CDR3 contains 15 residues. V lost 0 bases and J lost 1, with 10 bases in between. The CDR3 loop is CATSREGARSYEQYF. The CDR3 DNA reads as TGTGCCACCAGCAGAGAGGGGGCAAGGTCCTACGAGCAGTACTTC.